A selection of T cell receptor beta chains follows, all from one sample in a study of T cells in Graves' hyperthyroidism and ophthalmopathy. TCRdb called the multiplex PCR reads again in MiXCR, with one record for every CDR3 protein. This table holds under 800,000 distinct CDR3 sequences, roughly 15% found once. The specimen sequenced was blood. These receptors originate from a woman between 18 and 29 years old with Graves' hyperthyroidism. CDR3s include the opening cysteine and the closing phenylalanine or tryptophan. The D gene is left open where the match is weak. Some rows mark clone size as missing; the rest say once, few, many or name a class of expanded clone.

>.|TRBJ2-7|many|TRBV29-1
TGCAGCGTCCCCGGAGGGTCCGAGCAGTACTTC
CSVPGGSEQYF
>.|TRBJ1-1|many|TRBV5-5
TGTGCCAGCAGCCCGCGAGAAACAGCCCAAATTTTGAACACTGAAGCTTTCTTT
CASSPRETAQILNTEAFF
>.|TRBJ1-5|.|TRBV4-1
TGTGCCAGCAGCCAAGATAAGCAACTATATCAGCCCCAGCATTTT
CASSQDKQLYQPQHF
>.|TRBJ2-2|.|TRBV19
TGTGCCAGTAGTATAGTCCAGAGAAATATATGGGACACCGGGGAGCTGTTTTTT
CASSIVQRNIWDTGELFF
>.|TRBJ1-2|few|TRBV7-9
TGTGCCAGCAGCTTATCCCAGGGACGTGGCTACACCTTC
CASSLSQGRGYTF
>TRBD1|TRBJ2-1|.|TRBV3-1
TGTGCCAGCAGCTACCGACAGGGCTTCCTCTACAATGAGCAGTTCTTC
CASSYRQGFLYNEQFF
>.|TRBJ2-4|.|TRBV7-2
TGTGCCAGCACCTTTATAGGGAGCATGGGCAACATTCAGTACTTC
CASTFIGSMGNIQYF
>.|TRBJ1-1|.|TRBV7-9
TGTGCCAGCAGCTTAGATTCTCTGGGCACTGAAGCTTTCTTT
CASSLDSLGTEAFF
>.|TRBJ2-1|many|TRBV6-5
TGTGCCAGCAGTTACTTCAAGGACAATGAGCAGTTCTTC
CASSYFKDNEQFF
>.|TRBJ2-1|few|TRBV28
TGTGCCAGCAGTTTACATGTGAGCTCCTACAATGAGCAGTTCTTC
CASSLHVSSYNEQFF
>TRBD1|TRBJ2-7|.|TRBV19
TGTGCCAGTAGCGAGGGACAGGGAATCTACGAGCAGTACTTC
CASSEGQGIYEQYF
>.|TRBJ1-4|many|TRBV3-1
TGTGCCAGCAGCCAGACCGGATGGGAACTGTTTTTT
CASSQTGWELFF
>TRBD2|TRBJ2-7|many|TRBV20-1
TGCAGTGCTAGGCTAGCGGGACGGATCTACGAGCAGTACTTC
CSARLAGRIYEQYF
>TRBD2|TRBJ2-2|.|TRBV2
TGTGCCAGCTCCAGCCGGGAGGCGGCCGGGGAGCTGTTTTTT
CASSSREAAGELFF
>.|TRBJ2-7|many|TRBV12-3/TRBV12-4
TGTGCCAGCAGTCAAGAGGTCCACGAGCAGTACTTC
CASSQEVHEQYF
>.|TRBJ1-5|many|TRBV6-1
TGTGCCAGCAGACCCAGCGTAAGCAATCAGCCCCAGCATTTT
CASRPSVSNQPQHF
>TRBD2|TRBJ2-5|.|TRBV11-3
TGTGCCAGCAGCCCCGGGCGGGGACTAGCGGGAGAGACCCAGTACTTC
CASSPGRGLAGETQYF
>.|TRBJ2-7|few|TRBV7-2
TGTGCCAGCACCATGACAGAACTCTCCTACGAGCAGTACTTC
CASTMTELSYEQYF
>.|TRBJ2-7|few|TRBV6-1
TGTGCCAGCAGTGAAGCGCCCGGGAACGAGCAGTACTTC
CASSEAPGNEQYF
>TRBD2|TRBJ2-5|.|TRBV7-8
TGTGCCAGCAGAGGCTGGACCGGGACTAGCGTTATTGTGACCCAGTACTTC
CASRGWTGTSVIVTQYF
>.|TRBJ2-7|many|TRBV27
TGTGCCAGCAGTTTATTTCCGCCCCAGGGGAACGAGCAGTACTTC
CASSLFPPQGNEQYF
>TRBD2|TRBJ2-2|many|TRBV19
TGTGCCAGTAGTAACGACCGACTAGCGGGAGAATGGGCCGGGGAGCTGTTTTTT
CASSNDRLAGEWAGELFF
>TRBD2|TRBJ2-5|many|TRBV7-2
TGTGCCAGCAGCTTAGGGACTAGCGGAGAGACCCAGTACTTC
CASSLGTSGETQYF
>TRBD1|TRBJ1-5|.|TRBV15
TGTGCCACCAGAGACGGGACAGGGGATTATGGCAATCAGCCCCAGCATTTT
CATRDGTGDYGNQPQHF
>.|TRBJ1-2|few|TRBV20-1
TGCAGTGCTAGTCCGGGGCCTAACTATGGCTACACCTTC
CSASPGPNYGYTF
>TRBD1|TRBJ2-3|many|TRBV7-2
TGTGCCAGCAGCTCGGGACAGGGTCACACAGATACGCAGTATTTT
CASSSGQGHTDTQYF
>.|TRBJ2-1|.|TRBV6-2/TRBV6-3
TGTGCCATCAGTGAGTCGACTCGAGATGAGCAGTTCTTC
CAISESTRDEQFF
>.|TRBJ1-1|many|TRBV6-1
TGTGCCAGCAGTTGGGGGGTTTTCGGCACTGAAGCTTTCTTT
CASSWGVFGTEAFF
>.|TRBJ2-7|.|TRBV5-4
TGTGCCAGCAGCTTGGACTTCGGCGACTACGAGCAGTACTTC
CASSLDFGDYEQYF
>.|TRBJ1-5|.|TRBV27
TGTGCCAGCAGTTCAGTTTATAGCAATCAGCCCCAGCATTTT
CASSSVYSNQPQHF
>TRBD2|TRBJ2-3|many|TRBV27
TGTGCCAGCAGCTTACTAGCGGGATCGGATACGCAGTATTTT
CASSLLAGSDTQYF
>TRBD2|TRBJ2-7|many|TRBV7-2
TGTGCCAGCAGCTTAGAAGCGGGAAACGGGGACGAGCAGTACTTC
CASSLEAGNGDEQYF
>.|TRBJ1-6|.|TRBV2
TGTGCCAGCAGCGCTCCTGGAGGGAATTCACCCCTCCACTTT
CASSAPGGNSPLHF
>.|TRBJ2-7|few|TRBV7-9
TGTGCCAGCAGCTGGGGGGCCGAGCAGTACTTC
CASSWGAEQYF
>.|TRBJ2-1|.|TRBV19
TGTGCCAGTAGTACCCAGGTTGCGACCTACAATGAGCAGTTCTTC
CASSTQVATYNEQFF
>TRBD2|TRBJ2-1|many|TRBV7-9
TGTGCCAGCAGCTTAGCGCTCGGGGGGGGCCGAAACAATGAGCAGTTCTTC
CASSLALGGGRNNEQFF
>TRBD2|TRBJ2-5|.|TRBV3-1
TGTGCCAGCAGCCAAGGGACTAGCGGGAATCAAGAGACCCAGTACTTC
CASSQGTSGNQETQYF
>.|TRBJ2-3|few|TRBV2
TGTGCCAGCAGTGAAAAGAGGTTCGGCACAGATACGCAGTATTTT
CASSEKRFGTDTQYF
>.|TRBJ2-7|many|TRBV5-5
TGTGCCAGCAGCTTGGCTTGGGACGGTAACTACGAGCAGTACTTC
CASSLAWDGNYEQYF
>TRBD1|TRBJ2-2|many|TRBV11-2
TGTGCCAGCAGTTACGGACAGGGGGGTTCCGGGGAGCTGTTTTTT
CASSYGQGGSGELFF
>TRBD2|TRBJ2-1|few|TRBV25-1
TGTGCCAGCAGTCGACTAGCGGGTTCAGGCAATGAGCAGTTCTTC
CASSRLAGSGNEQFF
>.|TRBJ2-5|many|TRBV30
TGTGCCTGGAGCGGCCACCGGGGGGAGACCCAGTACTTC
CAWSGHRGETQYF
>.|TRBJ1-1|.|TRBV27
TGTGCCAGCAGTTTCTCGGTGACGGGGTCGGACACTGAAGCTTTCTTT
CASSFSVTGSDTEAFF
>.|TRBJ2-7|.|TRBV20-1
TGCAGTGCTAGAGACTGGCACCAGAGCTCCTACGAGCAGTACTTC
CSARDWHQSSYEQYF